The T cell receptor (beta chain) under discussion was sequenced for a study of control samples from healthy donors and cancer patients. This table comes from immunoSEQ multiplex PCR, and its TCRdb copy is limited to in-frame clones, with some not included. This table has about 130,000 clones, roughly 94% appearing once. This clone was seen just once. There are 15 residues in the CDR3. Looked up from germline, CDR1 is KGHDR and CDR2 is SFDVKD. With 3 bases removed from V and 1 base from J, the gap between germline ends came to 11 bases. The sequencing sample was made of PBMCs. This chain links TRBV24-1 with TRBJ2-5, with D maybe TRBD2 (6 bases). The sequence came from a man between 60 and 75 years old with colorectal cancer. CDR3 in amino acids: CATSDSRGSQETQYF. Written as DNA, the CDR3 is TGTGCCACCAGTGATAGCCGGGGGAGCCAAGAGACCCAGTACTTC.